Below, 7 T cell receptor beta chains from the same sample are listed, as sequenced in a study of blood T cell repertoires in COVID-19. Method: immunoSEQ multiplex PCR; TCRdb's copy keeps in-frame clones and lacks some. The sample records about 210,000 clones, around 86% being singletons. The sequenced sample was PBMCs or T cells enriched from blood (not recorded which). Receptors were obtained from a man aged 25 to 40 in a cohort exposed to, infected with or recovered from COVID-19 (not recorded which).

The DNA of the CDR3 is TGTGCCAGCAGCCAAGATCTCGTCGGGACTAGCGGGTCGATGAACACCGGGGAGCTGTTTTTT. The encoded protein is CASSQDLVGTSGSMNTGELFF. V gene TRBV4-2 combines with J gene TRBJ2-2; 12 nucleotides align to TRBD2. V was clipped by 0 bases and J by 1 base; unmatched bases: 12. This CDR3 region has 21 residues. Germline CDR1 is LGHNA and CDR2 is YNFKEQ.

This clone occurred many times. Other DNA sequences within the sample encode an identical CDR3. This rearrangement joins TRBV28 to TRBJ1-2; 10 nucleotides align to TRBD1. This CDR3 region has 15 residues. The junction had 3 bases not matched to a gene; V was cut back by 5 bases and J by 0 bases. Germline V gene data show CDR1 as MDHEN and CDR2 as SYDVKM. This chain's CDR3 is CASSPGTGANYGYTF. The CDR3 nucleotides are TGTGCCAGCAGTCCCGGGACAGGGGCTAACTATGGCTACACCTTC.

V gene TRBV5-5 combines with J gene TRBJ1-2, with 9 bases lining up with TRBD1. This CDR3 spans 17 amino acids. Trimming at V came to 0 bases and at J to 6 bases, leaving 12 bases not matched to a gene. Germline V gene lookup returns CDR1 SGHKS and CDR2 YYEKEE (reference sequence). The CDR3 sequence is CASSLATTGQGIDGYTF. CDR3 in DNA: TGTGCCAGCAGCTTGGCCACCACGGGACAGGGAATTGATGGCTACACCTTC.

The gene calls are TRBV5-6 and TRBJ1-5; no clear D gene. V was shortened by 0 bases and J by 6 bases, with 13 bases between the two germline ends. Germline loops: CDR1 SGHDT, CDR2 YYEEEE. The CDR3 totals 15 residues. The CDR3 region is CASSLEAGQTQPQHF. The CDR3 coding sequence is TGTGCCAGCAGCTTGGAGGCAGGTCAAACTCAGCCCCAGCATTTT.

The count of this clone is one. The V gene is TRBV19, the J gene TRBJ1-5, with 12 bases aligning to TRBD1. CDR1 and CDR2 from the germline V gene are LNHDA and SQIVND (reference sequence). The CDR3 sequence is 16 residues long. The ends lost 9 bases at V and 7 bases at J; junction bases unmatched: 13. For the CDR3, the DNA is TGTGCCAGCCTTGAAGCGGGACAGGGGGCAAGGCAGCCCCAGCATTTT. Amino acids: CASLEAGQGARQPQHF.

This chain links TRBV14 with TRBJ2-5; the D gene is possibly TRBD1 (6 bases). Germline CDR1 is SGHDN and CDR2 is FVKESK. The CDR3 has 15 residues. Trimming took 4 bases from V and 5 from J, leaving 17 bases between them. This CDR3 reads CASSPEVGTLETQYF. For the CDR3, the DNA is TGTGCCAGCAGCCCCGAGGTCGGGACACTGGAGACCCAGTACTTC.

The V call is TRBV7-6, the J call TRBJ1-2, with TRBD1 as a possible D gene (5 bases). Germline V CDR1 and CDR2: SGHVS, FNYEAQ. CDR3 size: 15 residues. V was cut by 2 bases and J by 7 bases, with 17 bases left in between. The CDR3 sequence: CASSLRSARGGGYTF. CDR3 bases: TGTGCCAGCAGCTTAAGGTCCGCCCGGGGGGGTGGCTACACCTTC.